This TCR beta chain comes out of a study of early T cells in non-severe SARS-CoV-2 infection. Germline CDR1 reads MDHEN; CDR2 reads SYDVKM. V was pared by 6 bases and J by 1 base, with 18 bases between. This CDR3 is 16 amino acids long. One entry per CDR3 protein, called by TCRdb with MiXCR from the 5' RACE reads. The sample holds tens of thousands of distinct CDR3 sequences, 15% seen once. Specimen: whole blood. The source is an adult who was a healthcare worker with PCR-confirmed SARS-CoV-2 infection or an uninfected control (not recorded which). The chain joins TRBV28 to TRBJ1-2; D unresolved. CDR3: CASRPSSRRFNYGYTF. CDR3 nucleotide sequence: TGTGCCAGCAGGCCATCTTCGAGGAGATTTAACTATGGCTACACCTTC.